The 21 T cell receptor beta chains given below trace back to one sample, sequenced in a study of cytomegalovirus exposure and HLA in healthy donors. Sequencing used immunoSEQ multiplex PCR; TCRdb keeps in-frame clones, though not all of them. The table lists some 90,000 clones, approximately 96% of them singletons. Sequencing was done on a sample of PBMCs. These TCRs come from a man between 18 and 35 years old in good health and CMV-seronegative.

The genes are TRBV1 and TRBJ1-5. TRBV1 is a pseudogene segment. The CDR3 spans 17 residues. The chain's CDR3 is CTSSPAVRTLSNQPQHF. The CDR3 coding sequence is TGCACCAGCAGCCCCGCCGTGAGAACCCTTAGCAATCAGCCCCAGCATTTT.

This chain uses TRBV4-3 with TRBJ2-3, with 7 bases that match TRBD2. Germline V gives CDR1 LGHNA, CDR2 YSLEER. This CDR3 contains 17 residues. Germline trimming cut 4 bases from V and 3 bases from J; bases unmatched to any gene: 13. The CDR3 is CASSLERRELETDTQYF. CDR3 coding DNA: TGCGCCAGCAGCCTCGAGCGGCGGGAGTTGGAAACAGATACGCAGTATTTT.

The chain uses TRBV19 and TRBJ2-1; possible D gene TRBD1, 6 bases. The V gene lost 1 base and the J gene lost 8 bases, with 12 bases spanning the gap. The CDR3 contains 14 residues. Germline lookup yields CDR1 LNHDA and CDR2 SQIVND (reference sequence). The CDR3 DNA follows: TGTGCCAGTAGTATAGCACAGGGAACCCATGAGCAGTTCTTC. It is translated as CASSIAQGTHEQFF.

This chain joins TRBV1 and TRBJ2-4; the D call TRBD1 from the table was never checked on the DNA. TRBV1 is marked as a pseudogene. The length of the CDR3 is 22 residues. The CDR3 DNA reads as TGCACCAGCAGCCAAGAGTTGACAGACCGTACCATTGCAGACTTAGCCAAAAACATTCAGTACTTC. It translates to CTSSQELTDRTIADLAKNIQYF.

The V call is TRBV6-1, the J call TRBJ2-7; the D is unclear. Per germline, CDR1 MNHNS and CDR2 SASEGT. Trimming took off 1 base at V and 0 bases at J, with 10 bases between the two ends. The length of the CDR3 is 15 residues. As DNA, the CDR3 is TGTGCCAGCAGTGAAGTGGGCAGCTTCTCCTACGAGCAGTACTTC. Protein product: CASSEVGSFSYEQYF.

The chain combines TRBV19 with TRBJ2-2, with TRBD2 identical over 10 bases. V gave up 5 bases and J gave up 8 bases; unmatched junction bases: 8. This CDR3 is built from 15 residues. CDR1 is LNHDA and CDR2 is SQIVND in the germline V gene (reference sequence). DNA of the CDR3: TGTGCCAGTAGTTTTTCGGCTAGCGGGAGTGGGGAGCTGTTTTTT. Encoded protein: CASSFSASGSGELFF. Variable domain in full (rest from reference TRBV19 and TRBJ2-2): DGGITQSPKYLFRKEGQNVTLSCEQNLNHDAMYWYRQDPGQGLRLIYYSQIVNDFQKGDIAEGYSVSREKKESFPLTVTSAQKNPTAFYLCASSFSASGSGELFFGEGSRLTVL.

The CDR3 coding sequence is TGTGCCAGTAATAAGGGGACAGGGTCCCACGAGCAGTACTTC. The encoded protein is CASNKGTGSHEQYF. The chain combines TRBV19 with TRBJ2-7; TRBD1 matches at 9 bases. The CDR3 covers 14 residues. The V gene end was trimmed by 7 bases and the J gene end by 5 bases; junction bases not matched to a gene: 9. Germline V gene data show CDR1 as LNHDA and CDR2 as SQIVND (reference sequence).

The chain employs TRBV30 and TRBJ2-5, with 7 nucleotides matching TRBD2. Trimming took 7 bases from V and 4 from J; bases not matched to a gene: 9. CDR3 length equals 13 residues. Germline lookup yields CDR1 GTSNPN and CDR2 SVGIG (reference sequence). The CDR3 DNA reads TGTGCCTACCTGCGGGAGCGAAGAGAGACCCAGTACTTC. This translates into CAYLRERRETQYF.

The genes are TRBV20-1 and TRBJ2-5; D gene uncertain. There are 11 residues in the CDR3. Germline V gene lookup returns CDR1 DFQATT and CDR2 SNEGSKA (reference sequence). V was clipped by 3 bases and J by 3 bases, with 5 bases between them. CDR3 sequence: CSASLEETQYF. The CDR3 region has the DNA TGCAGTGCTAGCCTAGAAGAGACCCAGTACTTC.

The CDR3 sequence: CASSIGLAGANVLTF. The CDR3 DNA sequence: TGTGCCAGTAGTATAGGGCTAGCTGGGGCCAACGTCCTGACTTTC. The J gene is TRBJ2-6, the V gene TRBV19, with D unresolved. V shed 1 base and J shed 2 bases, with 6 bases lying between them. Germline V gene sequence: CDR1 LNHDA, CDR2 SQIVND (reference sequence). This CDR3 comprises 15 residues.

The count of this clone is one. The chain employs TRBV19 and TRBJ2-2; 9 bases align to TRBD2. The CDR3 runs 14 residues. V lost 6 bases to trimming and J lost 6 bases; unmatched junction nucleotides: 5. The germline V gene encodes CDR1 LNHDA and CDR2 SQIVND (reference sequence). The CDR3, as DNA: TGTGCCAGTAGGTCTATAGCGGGGGCCGGGGAGCTGTTTTTT. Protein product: CASRSIAGAGELFF.

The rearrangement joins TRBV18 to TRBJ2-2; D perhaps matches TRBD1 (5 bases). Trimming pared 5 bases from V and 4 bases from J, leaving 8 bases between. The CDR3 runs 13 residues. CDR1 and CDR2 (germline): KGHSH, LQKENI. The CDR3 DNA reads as TGTGCCAGCTCAAAGGACACCACCGGGGAGCTGTTTTTT. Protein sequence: CASSKDTTGELFF.

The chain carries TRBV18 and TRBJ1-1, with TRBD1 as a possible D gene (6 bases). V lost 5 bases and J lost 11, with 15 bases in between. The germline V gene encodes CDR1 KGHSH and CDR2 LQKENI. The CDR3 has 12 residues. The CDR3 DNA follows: TGTGCCAGCTCATCCGACAGGCCCCCGGCTTTCTTT. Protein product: CASSSDRPPAFF.

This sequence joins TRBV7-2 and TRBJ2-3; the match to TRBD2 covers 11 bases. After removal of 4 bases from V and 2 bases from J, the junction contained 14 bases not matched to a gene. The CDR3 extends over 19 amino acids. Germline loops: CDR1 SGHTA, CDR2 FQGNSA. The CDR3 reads CASSSRTQLAGDPTDTQYF. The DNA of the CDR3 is TGTGCCAGCAGCTCGCGGACCCAACTAGCGGGAGATCCCACAGATACGCAGTATTTT.

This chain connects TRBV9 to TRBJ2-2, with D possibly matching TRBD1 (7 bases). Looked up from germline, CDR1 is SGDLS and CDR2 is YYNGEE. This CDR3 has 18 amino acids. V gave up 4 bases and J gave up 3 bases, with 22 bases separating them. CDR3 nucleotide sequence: TGTGCCAGCAGCCGACTCCCGGGACAGTGGGGGGACACCGGGGAGCTGTTTTTT. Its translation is CASSRLPGQWGDTGELFF.

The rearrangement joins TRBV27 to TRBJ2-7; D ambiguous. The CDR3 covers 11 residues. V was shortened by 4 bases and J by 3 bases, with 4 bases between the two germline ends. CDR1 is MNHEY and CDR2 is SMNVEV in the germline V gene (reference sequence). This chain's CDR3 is CASSSNYEQYF. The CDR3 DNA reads TGTGCCAGCAGTTCTAACTACGAGCAGTACTTC.

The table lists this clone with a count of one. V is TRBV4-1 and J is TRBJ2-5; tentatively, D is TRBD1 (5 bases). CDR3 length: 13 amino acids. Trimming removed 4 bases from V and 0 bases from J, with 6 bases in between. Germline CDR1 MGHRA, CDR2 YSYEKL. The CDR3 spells CASSPTDQETQYF. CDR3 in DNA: TGCGCCAGCAGCCCGACAGACCAAGAGACCCAGTACTTC.

The CDR3 here is CASSTGSTDTQYF. The CDR3 DNA follows: TGCGCCAGCAGCACGGGAAGCACAGATACGCAGTATTTT. The chain has TRBV5-1 and TRBJ2-3; tentative D call: TRBD2 (5 bases). Germline V gene data show CDR1 as SGHRS and CDR2 as YFSETQ. V was cut by 4 bases and J by 0 bases, with 6 bases left in between. The CDR3 sequence is 13 residues long.

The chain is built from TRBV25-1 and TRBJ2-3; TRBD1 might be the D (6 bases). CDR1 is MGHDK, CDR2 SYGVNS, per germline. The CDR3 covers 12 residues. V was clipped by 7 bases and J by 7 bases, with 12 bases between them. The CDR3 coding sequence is TGTGCCAGCAAGACCAGGGGTTATACGCAGTATTTT. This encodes CASKTRGYTQYF.

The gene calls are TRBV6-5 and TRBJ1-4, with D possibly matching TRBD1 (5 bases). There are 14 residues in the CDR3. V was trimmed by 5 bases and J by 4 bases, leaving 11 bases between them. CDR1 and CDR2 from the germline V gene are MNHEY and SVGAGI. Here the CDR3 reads CASSPGYGNEKLFF. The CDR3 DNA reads TGTGCCAGCAGTCCAGGGTATGGTAATGAAAAACTGTTTTTT.

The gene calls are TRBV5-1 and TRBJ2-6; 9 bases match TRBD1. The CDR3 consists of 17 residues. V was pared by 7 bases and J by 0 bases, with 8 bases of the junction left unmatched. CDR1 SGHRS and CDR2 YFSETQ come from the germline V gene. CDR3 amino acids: CASLEGQGDSGANVLTF. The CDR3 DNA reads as TGCGCCAGCCTAGAGGGACAGGGAGACTCTGGGGCCAACGTCCTGACTTTC. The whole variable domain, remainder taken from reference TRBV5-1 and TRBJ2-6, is KAGVTQTPRYLIKTRGQQVTLSCSPISGHRSVSWYQQTPGQGLQFLFEYFSETQRNKGNFPGRFSGRQFSNSRSEMNVSTLELGDSALYLCASLEGQGDSGANVLTFGAGSRLTVL.